The next 18 T cell receptor beta chains were all read from a single sample in a study of T cells after yellow fever vaccination. TCRdb recomputed calls from the 5' RACE reads with MiXCR, one row per CDR3 protein. The sample yields about 360,000 distinct CDR3 sequences, 6% to 8% seen once. Sequencing used PBMCs, obtained 5 days after the yellow fever booster vaccination. The receptors shown here come from a man aged 25 to 40 who received the YFV17D yellow fever vaccine.

This chain links TRBV4-2 with TRBJ2-3, with 10 bases matching TRBD2. This CDR3 spans 18 amino acids. The V segment lost 0 bases and the J segment 7 bases; nucleotides outside the gene matches: 13. Per germline, CDR1 LGHNA and CDR2 YNFKEQ. This CDR3 is CASSQERALAGSHYTQYF. The CDR3 DNA reads TGTGCCAGCAGCCAAGAGAGGGCACTAGCGGGATCCCACTATACGCAGTATTTT.

This clonotype was recorded at least ten times. The chain recombines TRBV28 with TRBJ2-3; 7 bases map to TRBD2. CDR1 and CDR2 from the germline V gene are MDHEN and SYDVKM. The CDR3 has 14 residues. The V and J ends lost 3 bases and 8 bases, in that order; junction bases with no gene match: 8. CDR3 sequence (DNA): TGTGCCAGCAGTTTGGTTGGGTCGGGAGGTACGCAGTATTTT. It specifies CASSLVGSGGTQYF.

In its sample, this clonotype was seen a few times. The CDR3 DNA reads as TGTGCCAGCAGCTTGGATAGCCGCTCAGATACGCAGTATTTT. This translates into CASSLDSRSDTQYF. This sequence joins TRBV7-2 and TRBJ2-3; no clear D gene. This CDR3 region has 14 residues. Trimming took off 3 bases at V and 4 bases at J, with 11 bases between the two ends. Germline lookup yields CDR1 SGHTA and CDR2 FQGNSA. Combining the CDR3 with reference TRBV7-2 and TRBJ2-3 gives the whole variable domain GAGVSQSPSNKVTEKGKDVELRCDPISGHTALYWYRQSLGQGLEFLIYFQGNSAPDKSGLPSDRFSAERTGGSVSTLTIQRTQQEDSAVYLCASSLDSRSDTQYFGPGTRLTVL.

The gene calls are TRBV20-1 and TRBJ1-1; maybe TRBD1 (5 bases). Germline V CDR1 and CDR2: DFQATT, SNEGSKA (reference sequence). The CDR3 is 15 amino acids. The germline V and J ends were trimmed by 6 bases and 7 bases, with 24 bases remaining between them. CDR3 amino acids: CSAPNPRQIRLEAFF. DNA for the CDR3: TGCAGTGCCCCAAACCCCAGACAGATCCGCCTTGAAGCTTTCTTT.

V is TRBV11-3 and J is TRBJ2-4; TRBD1 agrees at 10 bases. Germline assignment: CDR1 SGHNT and CDR2 YENEEA. The CDR3 is 16 amino acids. J was trimmed by 4 bases and V by 5 bases; bases with no gene match: 8. The CDR3: CASSPGQGTGKNIQYF. The CDR3 DNA follows: TGTGCCAGCAGCCCGGGACAGGGGACAGGGAAAAACATTCAGTACTTC.

The genes are TRBV18 and TRBJ2-5; possible D gene TRBD2, 6 bases. V lost 6 bases and J lost 4, with 27 bases in between. Germline lookup yields CDR1 KGHSH and CDR2 LQKENI. There are 18 residues in the CDR3. The CDR3 DNA reads TGTGCCAGCTCTCGTCAACGGGTCACGGAGGGTGTTGGAGAGACCCAGTACTTC. As protein: CASSRQRVTEGVGETQYF.

The chain links TRBV11-2 to TRBJ1-5; D perhaps matches TRBD1 (5 bases). Germline V gene lookup returns CDR1 SGHAT and CDR2 FQNNGV. The ends were cut back, 5 bases at V and 5 bases at J, with 13 bases in the middle. CDR3 length: 14 amino acids. The CDR3 sequence: CASSPRGDHQPQHF. The CDR3 DNA reads as TGTGCCAGCAGCCCCCGGGGGGACCATCAGCCCCAGCATTTT.

This clonotype was recorded a few times. This chain connects TRBV11-2 to TRBJ2-1; 7 nucleotides match TRBD2. This CDR3 contains 18 residues. CDR1 and CDR2 (germline): SGHAT, FQNNGV. V dropped 2 bases and J dropped 2; count of bases not matched to a gene: 12. The CDR3 bases are TGTGCCAGCAGCTTAAGGGTAGCGGGTGGGTTAGCCTACAATGAGCAGTTCTTC. Its translation: CASSLRVAGGLAYNEQFF.

In its sample, this clonotype was seen many times. This chain uses TRBV7-2 with TRBJ2-7, with 7 bases aligning to TRBD2. The CDR3 runs to 15 residues. From germline, CDR1 is SGHTA and CDR2 FQGNSA. With V trimmed by 5 bases and J by 7 bases, 14 bases remained unmatched. The CDR3 region has the DNA TGTGCCAGCAGCGCTAGCGGTCGTACGGCTATGGAGCAGTACTTC. This gives the protein CASSASGRTAMEQYF.

Many counts were recorded for this clonotype. The chain recombines TRBV20-1 with TRBJ1-1; D remains unclear. V lost 0 bases and J lost 3, with 14 bases in between. Germline loops: CDR1 DFQATT, CDR2 SNEGSKA (reference sequence). The CDR3 extends over 15 amino acids. CDR3 coding DNA: TGCAGTGCTAGAGATAGTCCGAGTAGGGACACTGAAGCTTTCTTT. Protein sequence: CSARDSPSRDTEAFF.

The chain joins TRBV6-1 to TRBJ2-7, with D hard to call. CDR1 is MNHNS and CDR2 is SASEGT in the germline V gene. Trimming stripped 6 bases from V and 6 bases from J, with 18 bases between. The CDR3 is 14 amino acids. The CDR3 region has the DNA TGTGCCAGCAGACTGACGGCAGTTTCGGTCGAGCAGTACTTC. It encodes CASRLTAVSVEQYF.

This sequence joins TRBV5-6 and TRBJ2-5, with 7 bases identical to TRBD2. This CDR3 comprises 14 residues. Germline values: CDR1 SGHDT, CDR2 YYEEEE. The V and J ends lost 4 bases and 5 bases, in that order; junction bases with no gene match: 8. CDR3 loop: CASSRLAVRETQYF. CDR3 sequence (DNA): TGTGCCAGCAGCAGGCTAGCGGTTCGGGAGACCCAGTACTTC.

This clonotype was found a few times. The chain uses TRBV12-3 or TRBV12-4 and TRBJ2-2; 8 positions match TRBD2. V lost 3 bases and J lost 0; bases outside the gene matches: 6. The CDR3 totals 17 residues. CDR3 DNA: TGTGCCAGCAGTTTTGCTAGCGGGCTCGCGAACACCGGGGAGCTGTTTTTT. Its protein is CASSFASGLANTGELFF.

This clonotype was observed a handful of times. The chain couples TRBV11-3 to TRBJ2-1, with TRBD2 as a possible D gene (6 bases). This CDR3 is 15 amino acids long. V lost 3 bases, J lost 5 bases, and 14 bases lay in between. CDR1 is SGHNT, CDR2 YENEEA, per germline. CDR3 amino acids: CASSFGRPPNNEQFF. The CDR3, as DNA: TGTGCCAGCAGCTTTGGGAGGCCTCCCAACAATGAGCAGTTCTTC.

The chain joins TRBV20-1 to TRBJ1-5, with 7 bases fitting TRBD1. This CDR3 is 16 amino acids long. V was pared by 4 bases and J by 1 base, with 10 bases of the junction left unmatched. Looked up from germline, CDR1 is DFQATT and CDR2 is SNEGSKA (reference sequence). In nucleotides, the CDR3 is TGCAGTGCTAAGACAGGGTCGGCCGTCAGCAATCAGCCCCAGCATTTT. Translating gives CSAKTGSAVSNQPQHF.

This clonotype was counted a few times. CDR3 in DNA: TGTGCCAGCAGCGTCAGACTAGCGGGAGTCACAGATACGCAGTATTTT. It translates to CASSVRLAGVTDTQYF. The genes are TRBV9 and TRBJ2-3; 12 bases align to TRBD2. V was pared by 2 bases and J by 2 bases, with 3 bases of the junction left unmatched. Germline CDR1 reads SGDLS; CDR2 reads YYNGEE. This CDR3 has 16 residues.

This chain links TRBV28 with TRBJ2-1; the match to TRBD2 covers 7 bases. Germline trimming cut 6 bases from V and 1 base from J; bases unmatched to any gene: 3. This CDR3 has 14 residues. CDR1 is MDHEN, CDR2 SYDVKM, per germline. The CDR3 reads CASSGRSSYNEQFF. The CDR3, as DNA: TGTGCCAGCAGCGGGAGGTCTTCCTACAATGAGCAGTTCTTC.

The J gene is TRBJ1-5, the V gene TRBV28; maybe TRBD1 (6 bases). V lost 3 bases and J lost 4, with 13 bases in between. The CDR3 runs to 15 residues. Germline CDR1 and CDR2: MDHEN and SYDVKM. CDR3 region: CASSFSRGGNQPQHF. The DNA for the CDR3 is TGTGCCAGCAGTTTCTCCAGGGGCGGAAATCAGCCCCAGCATTTT. Full variable domain (remainder filled in from reference TRBV28 and TRBJ1-5): DVKVTQSSRYLVKRTGEKVFLECVQDMDHENMFWYRQDPGLGLRLIYFSYDVKMKEKGDIPEGYSVSREKKERFSLILESASTNQTSMYLCASSFSRGGNQPQHFGDGTRLSIL.